Below, one T cell receptor (beta chain) is given with its context. The data originate from a study of blood T cell repertoires in COVID-19. Study overall: T cells, B-cell-depleted T cells, or PBMCs provided the cDNA or gDNA that served as material.

CDR1 LGHDT and CDR2 YNNKEL come from the germline V gene (reference sequence). CDR3 length equals 13 residues. V was cut by 1 base and J by 4 bases, with 4 bases left in between. The protocol was immunoSEQ multiplex PCR, while the TCRdb copy is restricted to in-frame clones and leaves out a portion. Of approximately 250,000 clones in the sample, 85% were seen once. This chain connects TRBV3-1 (or the pseudogene TRBV3-2) to TRBJ1-4; D gene ambiguous. This receptor was taken from a man aged 35 to 55 with acute or convalescent COVID-19. Sequenced sample: peripheral blood. The CDR3 here is CASSQVLNEKLFF. The CDR3, as DNA: TGTGCCAGCAGCCAAGTCCTTAATGAAAAACTGTTTTTT.